This T cell receptor beta chain emerged from a study of shared clonotypes between healthy human individuals. Points from the study as a whole: Clonotypes that were shared across a handful of donors made up around 4.6% of naive CD4 clonotypes.

Naive CD8 isolation took CD45RO-negative cells positively selected for CCR7 and excluded terminally differentiated effector memory CD45RA+ cells. The study enrolled healthy HIV-negative adults without recent acute infections or vaccinations as donors. On this clone itself: The antigen remains unidentified.

At deep level, the assay was performed. Method: immunoSEQ multiplex PCR; TCRdb's copy keeps in-frame clones and lacks some. The sample contains millions of clones, 85% to 95% of which appear only once. V was shortened by 7 bases and J by 6 bases, with 21 bases between the two germline ends. This CDR3 is built from 16 residues. Germline V gene lookup returns CDR1 SNHLY and CDR2 FYNNEI. The chain carries TRBV2 and TRBJ1-4; D gene unclear. Sequenced sample: naive CD8+ T cells from PBMCs. The receptor was isolated from a man aged 18 to 30 in good health. Some clones in this sample may be carry-over from other donors' samples. CDR3 nucleotides: TGTGCCAGCACGGCCGGGCGAGGTCTCCTATATGAAAAACTGTTTTTT. It yields the protein CASTAGRGLLYEKLFF.